Here is one T cell receptor (beta chain) with its context. CDR3 regions of TCR beta were amplified from RNA transcripts. Second-round multiplex PCR came after a first-round RT-PCR that employed HTBI primers. Each CDR3 protein gets one entry after TCRdb re-called the multiplex PCR reads with MiXCR. The sample shows more than 300,000 distinct CDR3 sequences, 15% to 20% of them seen only once. Calling hyperthyroidism stable required that no ophthalmopathy show up within 18 months of follow-up. Other autoimmune diseases, uncontrolled infections, pregnancy or lactation led to the exclusion of patients. Serum thyroxine and TRAb, along with clinical symptoms, thyroid ultrasound and orbital computed tomography, were what diagnosis relied on. This record comes from a study of Graves' ophthalmopathy and Graves' hyperthyroidism. The CDR3 is made up of 13 amino acids. Germline CDR1 is LNHDA and CDR2 is SQIVND (reference sequence). V lost 5 bases to trimming and J lost 0 bases, with 7 bases between them.

Specimen: peripheral blood. The gene calls are TRBV19 and TRBJ1-1; the D is unclear. The receptor was derived from an adult woman with stable Graves' hyperthyroidism. The CDR3 bases are TGTGCCAGTAGTGCCGCAGTGAACACTGAAGCTTTCTTT. Translating it yields CASSAAVNTEAFF.